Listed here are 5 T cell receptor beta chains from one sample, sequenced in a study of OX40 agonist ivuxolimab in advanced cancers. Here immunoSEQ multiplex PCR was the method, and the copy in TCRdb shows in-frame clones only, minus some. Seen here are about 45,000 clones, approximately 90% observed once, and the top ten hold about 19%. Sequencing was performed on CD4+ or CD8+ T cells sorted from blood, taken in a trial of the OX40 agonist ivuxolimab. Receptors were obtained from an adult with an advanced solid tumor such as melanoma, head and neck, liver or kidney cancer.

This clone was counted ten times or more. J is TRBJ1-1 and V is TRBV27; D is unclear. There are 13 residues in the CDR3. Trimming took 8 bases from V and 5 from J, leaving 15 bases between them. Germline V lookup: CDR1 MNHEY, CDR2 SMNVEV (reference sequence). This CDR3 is CASQTALRTEAFF. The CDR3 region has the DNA TGTGCCAGCCAAACGGCTTTGCGGACTGAAGCTTTCTTT.

The CDR3 DNA follows: TGTGCCTGGAGGGGCGGCAGTACCTACGAGCAGTACTTC. Translating gives CAWRGGSTYEQYF. V gene TRBV30 combines with J gene TRBJ2-7; D remains unclear. CDR3 length equals 13 residues. V was shortened by 3 bases and J by 2 bases, with 11 bases between the two germline ends. Germline V gene sequence: CDR1 GTSNPN, CDR2 SVGIG (reference sequence).

The CDR3 coding sequence is TGCGCCAGCAGCTTGGGGATGGGGACTGAAGCTTTCTTT. Its translation: CASSLGMGTEAFF. This chain uses TRBV5-1 with TRBJ1-1; no reliable D call. V lost 0 bases and J 5 bases, leaving 8 bases between the germline ends. Germline assignment: CDR1 SGHRS and CDR2 YFSETQ. The CDR3 is 13 residues long.

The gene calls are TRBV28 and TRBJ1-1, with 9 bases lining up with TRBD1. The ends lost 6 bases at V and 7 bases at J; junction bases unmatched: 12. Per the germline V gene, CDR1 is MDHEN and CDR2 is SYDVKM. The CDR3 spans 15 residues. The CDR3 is CASSDPGTGNDEAFF. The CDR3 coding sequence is TGTGCCAGCAGCGACCCTGGGACAGGGAATGATGAAGCTTTCTTT.

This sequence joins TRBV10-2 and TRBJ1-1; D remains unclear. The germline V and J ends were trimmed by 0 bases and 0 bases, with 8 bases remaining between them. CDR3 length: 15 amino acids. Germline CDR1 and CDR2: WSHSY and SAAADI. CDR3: CASSESPGLNTEAFF. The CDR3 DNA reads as TGCGCCAGCAGTGAGTCGCCGGGGTTGAACACTGAAGCTTTCTTT.